This TCR beta chain was identified during a study of siplizumab effects on memory and regulatory T cells. Assay: immunoSEQ multiplex PCR; the TCRdb copy retains only in-frame clones and omits some. The table includes some 120,000 clones, less than 95% detected once. V lost 7 bases to trimming and J lost 1 base, with 13 bases between them. This CDR3 comprises 14 residues. Germline CDR1 and CDR2: MNHNS and SASEGT. Material: non-Treg CD4+ T cells sorted from blood. The clonotype was recovered from a human donor in good health. The chain has TRBV6-1 and TRBJ1-1; tentatively, D is TRBD1 (6 bases). The CDR3 sequence is CASTYRVRNTEAFF. DNA for the CDR3: TGTGCCAGCACTTACAGGGTTCGGAACACTGAAGCTTTCTTT.